A selection of T cell receptor beta chains follows, all from one sample in a study of identical twins. Via MiXCR, TCRdb re-called the 5' RACE reads, giving one row per CDR3 protein. The profile shows about 660,000 distinct CDR3 sequences, 8.6% of them singletons. These records were also assigned to another study, of yellow fever vaccine responses in identical twins.

Sequenced sample: PBMCs. All receptors come from a woman between 18 and 29 years old in good health. Each CDR3 is given with its conserved first and last residue. The D gene is left open where the match is weak. Clone size is shown for a subset of rows, as once, few, many or a class of expanded clone.

j_gene | v_gene | d_gene | abundance | CDR3nt | CDR3aa
TRBJ2-3 | TRBV28 | NA | few | TGTGCCAGCAGTTTGAAGGGTAGGGCGGGTACGCAGTATTTT | CASSLKGRAGTQYF
TRBJ1-1 | TRBV7-9 | NA | NA | TGTGCCAGCAGCGAAGGGGACACTACGAACACTGAAGCTTTCTTT | CASSEGDTTNTEAFF
TRBJ2-1 | TRBV3-1 | NA | many | TGTGCCAGCAGCCAAGCCCTAGTAGTTGGTGAGCAGTTCTTC | CASSQALVVGEQFF
TRBJ2-2 | TRBV24-1 | TRBD2 | NA | TGTGCCACCAGTGATCGGACTAGCGGGAGGGCCATCGGGGAGCTGTTTTTT | CATSDRTSGRAIGELFF
TRBJ2-5 | TRBV20-1 | TRBD2 | few | TGCAGTGCTCCACTAGCGGGGGTTCAAGAGACCCAGTACTTC | CSAPLAGVQETQYF
TRBJ1-1 | TRBV5-6 | NA | many | TGTGCCAGCAGCTTGGTTCGCAGATTGAACACTGAAGCTTTCTTT | CASSLVRRLNTEAFF
TRBJ2-6 | TRBV7-9 | TRBD1 | few | TGTGTCATCCTCCCCCCGGGACAGGGCCCTGGGGCCAACGTCCTGACTTTC | CVILPPGQGPGANVLTF
TRBJ2-5 | TRBV7-9 | TRBD2 | NA | TGTGCCAGCAGCTTGGCGACTAGCGGGGGCCGGCAGTACTTC | CASSLATSGGRQYF
TRBJ1-6 | TRBV27 | NA | many | TGTGCCAGCAGTTTATCAGGGAATTCACCCCTCCACTTT | CASSLSGNSPLHF
TRBJ2-7 | TRBV6-5 | NA | NA | TGTGCCAGCAGTTCGCCGAGCCTAGCCCTTCAGGAGCAGTACTTC | CASSSPSLALQEQYF
TRBJ2-3 | TRBV7-2 | NA | NA | TGTGCCAGCAGCCCGCCGGGCCTTAGCGGAGACACAGATACGCAGTATTTT | CASSPPGLSGDTDTQYF
TRBJ2-1 | TRBV12-3/TRBV12-4 | TRBD1 | many | TGTGCCAGCAGGCCTAACAGGGGTCCCGAGCAGTTCTTC | CASRPNRGPEQFF
TRBJ1-1 | TRBV12-3/TRBV12-4 | NA | many | TGTGCCAGCAGTTTAGCGGACAGATACACTGAAGCTTTCTTT | CASSLADRYTEAFF
TRBJ2-3 | TRBV11-2 | TRBD1 | NA | TGTGCCAGCAGCTCTTCTTTACAGGGGGCGGCAGATACGCAGTATTTT | CASSSSLQGAADTQYF
TRBJ2-6 | TRBV7-3 | NA | few | TGTGCCAGCTGTGGGGCCAACGTCCTGACTTTC | CASCGANVLTF
TRBJ2-2 | TRBV12-3/TRBV12-4 | NA | many | TGTGCCAGCAGTTCAGGGACGGGGAGGACCGGGGAGCTGTTTTTT | CASSSGTGRTGELFF
TRBJ1-1 | TRBV4-1 | NA | few | TGCGCCAGCAGCCAACCTTGGGGGGGTGACACTGAAGCTTTCTTT | CASSQPWGGDTEAFF
TRBJ2-1 | TRBV27 | TRBD2 | few | TGTGCCAGCAGTTTTCTCCTAGCGGGGGGGTCCCATGAGCAGTTCTTC | CASSFLLAGGSHEQFF
TRBJ2-3 | TRBV5-6 | NA | NA | TGTGCCAGCACCTTTGTGGGGGCGGCAGATACGCAGTATTTT | CASTFVGAADTQYF
TRBJ1-2 | TRBV6-5 | NA | NA | TGTGCCAGCAGTTATGATCGGTTCTACTATGGCTACACCTTC | CASSYDRFYYGYTF
TRBJ2-7 | TRBV20-1 | NA | NA | TGCAGTGCTAGGTCAAACAGGTTATCCTACGAGCAGTACTTC | CSARSNRLSYEQYF
TRBJ2-1 | TRBV14 | TRBD2 | few | TGTGCCAGCAGACACACTAGCGGTATATACAATGAGCAGTTCTTC | CASRHTSGIYNEQFF
TRBJ2-7 | TRBV4-3 | TRBD1 | many | TGCGCCAGCAGCCAAGATCGGACAGGGAGTATTCTCTACGAGCAGTACTTC | CASSQDRTGSILYEQYF
TRBJ2-3 | TRBV2 | NA | NA | TGTGCCAGCACCGCTCTCACAGATACGCAGTATTTT | CASTALTDTQYF
TRBJ2-5 | TRBV29-1 | NA | few | TGCAGCGTTGAAGGAGGGGGCGCGGGGGAGACCCAGTACTTC | CSVEGGGAGETQYF